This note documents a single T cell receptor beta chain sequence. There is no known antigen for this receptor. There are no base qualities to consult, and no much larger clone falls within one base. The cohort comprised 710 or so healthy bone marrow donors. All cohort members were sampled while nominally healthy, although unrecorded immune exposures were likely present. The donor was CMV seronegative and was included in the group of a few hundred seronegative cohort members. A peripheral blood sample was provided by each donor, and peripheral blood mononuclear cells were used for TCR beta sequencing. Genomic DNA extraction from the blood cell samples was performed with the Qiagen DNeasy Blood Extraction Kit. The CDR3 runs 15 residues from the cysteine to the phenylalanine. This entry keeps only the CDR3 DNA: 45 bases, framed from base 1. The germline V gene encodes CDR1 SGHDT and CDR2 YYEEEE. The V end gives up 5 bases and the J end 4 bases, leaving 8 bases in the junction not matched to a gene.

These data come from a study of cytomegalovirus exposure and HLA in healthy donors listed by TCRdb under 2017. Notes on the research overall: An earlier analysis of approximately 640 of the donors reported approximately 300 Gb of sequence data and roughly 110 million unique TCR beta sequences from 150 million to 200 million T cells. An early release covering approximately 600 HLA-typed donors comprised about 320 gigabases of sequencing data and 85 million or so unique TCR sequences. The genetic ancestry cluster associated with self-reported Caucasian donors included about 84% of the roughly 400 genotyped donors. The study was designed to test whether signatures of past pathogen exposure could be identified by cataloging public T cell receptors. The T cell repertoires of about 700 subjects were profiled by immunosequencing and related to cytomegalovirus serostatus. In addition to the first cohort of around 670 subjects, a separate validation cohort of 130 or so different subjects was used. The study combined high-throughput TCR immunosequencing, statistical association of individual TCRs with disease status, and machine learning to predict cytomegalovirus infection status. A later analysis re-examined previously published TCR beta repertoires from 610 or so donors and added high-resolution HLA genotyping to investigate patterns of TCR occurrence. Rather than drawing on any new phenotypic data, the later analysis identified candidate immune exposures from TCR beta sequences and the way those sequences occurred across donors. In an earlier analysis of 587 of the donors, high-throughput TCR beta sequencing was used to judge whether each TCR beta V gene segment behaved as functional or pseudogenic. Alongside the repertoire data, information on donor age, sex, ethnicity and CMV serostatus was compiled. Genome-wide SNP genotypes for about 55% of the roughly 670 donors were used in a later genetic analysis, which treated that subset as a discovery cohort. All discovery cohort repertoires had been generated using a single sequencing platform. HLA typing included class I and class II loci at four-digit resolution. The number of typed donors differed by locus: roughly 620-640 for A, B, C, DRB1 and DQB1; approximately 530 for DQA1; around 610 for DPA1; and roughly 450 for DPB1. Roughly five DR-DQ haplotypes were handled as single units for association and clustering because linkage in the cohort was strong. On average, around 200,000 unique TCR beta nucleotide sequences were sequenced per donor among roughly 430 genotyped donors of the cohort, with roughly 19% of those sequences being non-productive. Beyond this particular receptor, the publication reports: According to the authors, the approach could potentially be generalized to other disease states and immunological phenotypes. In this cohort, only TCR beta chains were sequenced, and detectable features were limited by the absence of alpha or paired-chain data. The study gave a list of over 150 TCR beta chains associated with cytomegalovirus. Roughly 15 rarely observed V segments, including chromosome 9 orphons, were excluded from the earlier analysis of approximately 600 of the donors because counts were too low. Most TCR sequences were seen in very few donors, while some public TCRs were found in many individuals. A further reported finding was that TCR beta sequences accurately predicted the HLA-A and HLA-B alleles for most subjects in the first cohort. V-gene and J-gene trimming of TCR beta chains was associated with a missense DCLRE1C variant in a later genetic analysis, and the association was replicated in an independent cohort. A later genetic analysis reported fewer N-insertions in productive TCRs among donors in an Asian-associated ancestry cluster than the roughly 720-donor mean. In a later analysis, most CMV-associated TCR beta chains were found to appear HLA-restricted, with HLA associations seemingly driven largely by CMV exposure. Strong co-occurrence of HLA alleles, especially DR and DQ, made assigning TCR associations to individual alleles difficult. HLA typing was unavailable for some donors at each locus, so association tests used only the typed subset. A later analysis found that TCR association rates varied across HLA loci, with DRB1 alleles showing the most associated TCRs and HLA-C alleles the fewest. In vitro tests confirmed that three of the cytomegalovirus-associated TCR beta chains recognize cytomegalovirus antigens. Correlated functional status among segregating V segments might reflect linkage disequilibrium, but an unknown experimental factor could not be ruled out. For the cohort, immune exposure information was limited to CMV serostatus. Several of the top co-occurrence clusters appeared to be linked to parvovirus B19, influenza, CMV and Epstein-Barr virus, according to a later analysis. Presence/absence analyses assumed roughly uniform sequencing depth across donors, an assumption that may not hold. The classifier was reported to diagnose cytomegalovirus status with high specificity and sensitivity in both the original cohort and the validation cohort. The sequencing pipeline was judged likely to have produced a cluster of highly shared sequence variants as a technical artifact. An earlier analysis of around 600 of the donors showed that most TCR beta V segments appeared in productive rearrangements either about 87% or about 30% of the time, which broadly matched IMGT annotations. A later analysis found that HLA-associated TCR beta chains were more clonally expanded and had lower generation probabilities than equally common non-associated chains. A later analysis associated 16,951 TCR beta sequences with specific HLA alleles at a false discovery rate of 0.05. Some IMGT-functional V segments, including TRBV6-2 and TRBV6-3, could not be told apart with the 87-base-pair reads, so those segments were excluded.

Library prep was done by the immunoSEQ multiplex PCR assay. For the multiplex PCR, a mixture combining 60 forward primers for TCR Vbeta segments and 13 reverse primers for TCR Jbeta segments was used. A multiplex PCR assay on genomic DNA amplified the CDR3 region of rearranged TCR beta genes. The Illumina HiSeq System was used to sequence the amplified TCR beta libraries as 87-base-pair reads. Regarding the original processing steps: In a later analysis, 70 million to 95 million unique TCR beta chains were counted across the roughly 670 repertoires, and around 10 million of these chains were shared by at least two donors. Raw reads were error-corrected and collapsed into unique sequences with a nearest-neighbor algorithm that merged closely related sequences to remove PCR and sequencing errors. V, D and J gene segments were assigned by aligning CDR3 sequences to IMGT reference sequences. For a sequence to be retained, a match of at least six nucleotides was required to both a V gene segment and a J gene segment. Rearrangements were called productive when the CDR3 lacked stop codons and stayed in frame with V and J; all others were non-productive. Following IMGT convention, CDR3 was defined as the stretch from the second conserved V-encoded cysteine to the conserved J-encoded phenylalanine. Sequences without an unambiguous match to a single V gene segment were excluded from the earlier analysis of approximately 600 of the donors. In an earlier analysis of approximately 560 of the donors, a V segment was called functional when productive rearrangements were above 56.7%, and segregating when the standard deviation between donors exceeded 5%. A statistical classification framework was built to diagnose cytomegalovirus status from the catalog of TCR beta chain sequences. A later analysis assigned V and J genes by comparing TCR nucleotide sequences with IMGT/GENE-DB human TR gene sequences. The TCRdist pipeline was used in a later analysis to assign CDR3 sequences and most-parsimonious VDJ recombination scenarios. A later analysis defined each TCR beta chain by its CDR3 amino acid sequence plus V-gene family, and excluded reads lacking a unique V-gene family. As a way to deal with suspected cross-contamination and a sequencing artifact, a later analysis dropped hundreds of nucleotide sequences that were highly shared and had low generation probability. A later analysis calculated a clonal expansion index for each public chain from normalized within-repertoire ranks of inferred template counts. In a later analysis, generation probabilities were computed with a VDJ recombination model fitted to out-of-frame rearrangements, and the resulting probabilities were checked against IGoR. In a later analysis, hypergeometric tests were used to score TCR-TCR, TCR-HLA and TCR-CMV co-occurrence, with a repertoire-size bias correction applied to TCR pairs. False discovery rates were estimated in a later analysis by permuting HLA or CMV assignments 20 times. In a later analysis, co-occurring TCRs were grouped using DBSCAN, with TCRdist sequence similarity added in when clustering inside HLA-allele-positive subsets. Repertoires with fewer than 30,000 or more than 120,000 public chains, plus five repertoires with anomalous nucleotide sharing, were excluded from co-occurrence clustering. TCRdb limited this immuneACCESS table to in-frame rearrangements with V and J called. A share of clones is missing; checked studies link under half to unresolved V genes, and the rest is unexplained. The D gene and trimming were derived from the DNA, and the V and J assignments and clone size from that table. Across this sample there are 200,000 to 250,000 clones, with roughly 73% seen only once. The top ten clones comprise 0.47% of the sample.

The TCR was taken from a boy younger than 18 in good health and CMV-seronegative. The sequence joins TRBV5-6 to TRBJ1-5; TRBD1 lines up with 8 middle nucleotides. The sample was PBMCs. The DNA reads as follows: TGTGCCAGCAGTAGCGGACAGGGATGGAATCAGCCCCAGCATTTT. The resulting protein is CASSSGQGWNQPQHF. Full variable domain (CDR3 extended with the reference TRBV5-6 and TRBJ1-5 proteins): DAGVTQSPTHLIKTRGQQVTLRCSPKSGHDTVSWYQQALGQGPQFIFQYYEEEERQRGNFPDRFSGHQFPNYSSELNVNALLLGDSALYLCASSSGQGWNQPQHFGDGTRLSIL.